A selection of T cell receptor beta chains follows, all from one sample in a study of blood T cells in healthy people across ages. TCRdb re-called the 5' RACE reads through MiXCR, storing one row per CDR3 protein. Of just under 750,000 distinct CDR3 sequences listed, roughly 20% are singletons. Source material: blood. The receptors originated from a man between 65 and 85 years old in good health. Each CDR3 is given with its conserved first and last residue. A D gene is named only where the DNA matches it firmly. The listing skips clone size in some rows; elsewhere it reads once, few, many or a size class.

abundance | j_gene | d_gene | v_gene | CDR3nt | CDR3aa
few | TRBJ2-7 | . | TRBV12-3/TRBV12-4 | TGTGCCAGCAGTTTAGCGGGACTTTTTCACGAGCAGTACTTC | CASSLAGLFHEQYF
many | TRBJ1-1 | . | TRBV6-5 | TGTGCCAGCAGCCCCTCGGGAGGGAACACTGAAGCTTTCTTT | CASSPSGGNTEAFF
many | TRBJ1-4 | TRBD1 | TRBV18 | TGTGCCAGCACGACAGGGAATGAAAAACTGTTTTTT | CASTTGNEKLFF
. | TRBJ2-5 | . | TRBV29-1 | TGCAGCGCTGAAGGGGGGAACTGGTACCAAGAGACCCAGTACTTC | CSAEGGNWYQETQYF
few | TRBJ2-7 | . | TRBV20-1 | TGCAGTGCTAGCCCAAAACCGGGACCTTCCTACGAGCAGTACTTC | CSASPKPGPSYEQYF
once | TRBJ2-1 | TRBD2 | TRBV5-1 | TGCGCCAGCAGCTTGGGACTAGCGGGTATCGATGAGCAGTTCTTC | CASSLGLAGIDEQFF
few | TRBJ2-1 | . | TRBV7-9 | TGTGCCAGCAGCTCTCCCCGGGATCCCTACAATGAGCAGTTCTTC | CASSSPRDPYNEQFF
many | TRBJ1-3 | TRBD1 | TRBV7-9 | TGTGCCAGCAGCCCGACAGGGCTCCCTGGAAACACCATATATTTT | CASSPTGLPGNTIYF
. | TRBJ2-5 | TRBD2 | TRBV12-3/TRBV12-4 | TGTGCCAGCAGCTGGGGTAGCGGGTTGGAGACCCAGTACTTC | CASSWGSGLETQYF
. | TRBJ2-5 | TRBD2 | TRBV7-2 | TGTGCCAGCAGCTCCGGGACTATGGAGACCCAGTACTTC | CASSSGTMETQYF
. | TRBJ2-3 | TRBD2 | TRBV6-5 | TGTGCCAGCAGTTACAAGGGACTAGCGGGAGCCACAGATACGCAGTATTTT | CASSYKGLAGATDTQYF
few | TRBJ2-5 | TRBD1 | TRBV6-5 | TGTGCCAGCAGTCCTCGGGACAGTTTTACGATGCAGTACTTC | CASSPRDSFTMQYF
. | TRBJ1-5 | TRBD1 | TRBV6-5 | TGTGCCAGCAGACAGGCCGGGACAGGGGACCAGCCCCAGCATTTT | CASRQAGTGDQPQHF
. | TRBJ1-4 | . | TRBV12-3/TRBV12-4 | . | CASSSSRKLFF
. | TRBJ2-5 | TRBD2 | TRBV12-3/TRBV12-4 | TGTGCCAGCAGTTCACTAGCGGGAACTGAGACCCAGTACTTC | CASSSLAGTETQYF
. | TRBJ1-4 | TRBD1 | TRBV3-1 | TGTGCCAGCAGGAACAGGGGGTTCGATGAAAAACTGTTTTTT | CASRNRGFDEKLFF
. | TRBJ2-2 | . | TRBV5-1 | TGCGCCAGCAGCCTTGAGGGGACGGGGCCCGGGGAGCTGTTTTTT | CASSLEGTGPGELFF
. | TRBJ2-3 | . | TRBV6-2/TRBV6-3 | TGTGCCAGCAGTTACCTAAGGACAGCACCCTCTGATACGCAGTATTTT | CASSYLRTAPSDTQYF
. | TRBJ2-5 | TRBD2 | TRBV12-5 | TGTGCTAGTGGCTGGGGGAGCGGGAGTTACGGGCAGTACTTC | CASGWGSGSYGQYF
few | TRBJ2-7 | TRBD1 | TRBV5-5 | TGTGCCAGCAGCCCGCAAGCGGGACAGGGCCCCTACGAGCAGTACTTC | CASSPQAGQGPYEQYF
. | TRBJ2-3 | TRBD2 | TRBV5-1 | TGCGCCAGCAGCGCTGACCCTAGCGGGGTTCCAGATACGCAGTATTTT | CASSADPSGVPDTQYF
. | TRBJ2-1 | TRBD2 | TRBV30 | TGTGCCTGGAGTGTGTCCAGCGGGACGACCCGGGAGCAGTTCTTC | CAWSVSSGTTREQFF
many | TRBJ2-3 | . | TRBV6-2/TRBV6-3 | TGTGCCAGCAGCCTCTTAGCGACCACAGATACGCAGTATTTT | CASSLLATTDTQYF
. | TRBJ2-3 | . | TRBV7-9 | TGTGCCAGCAGCTGGGCGGGAAACACAGATACGCAGTATTTT | CASSWAGNTDTQYF